Listed below are T cell receptor beta chains from one sample, sequenced in a study of cytomegalovirus exposure and HLA in healthy donors. Clones were sequenced by immunoSEQ multiplex PCR, and TCRdb holds only the in-frame ones, with some missing. The repertoire holds 98,000 or so clones, with roughly three quarters as singletons. Sample: PBMCs. These receptors were collected from a middle-aged man in good health and CMV-seronegative. CDR3s include the opening cysteine and the closing phenylalanine or tryptophan. D genes are given only for firm matches. The size field is filled for only some rows; it gives once, few, many or a size class.

length,V,size,D,J,DNA,CDR3
17,TRBV5-1,.,TRBD2,TRBJ2-5,TGCGCCAGCAGCCTGGGGCTAGCGGGGAGCCATCAAGAGACCCAGTACTTC,CASSLGLAGSHQETQYF
15,TRBV7-8,few,TRBD1,TRBJ1-6,TGTGCCAGCAGCTACAACCGGGACAGGGCTTCACCCCTCCACTTT,CASSYNRDRASPLHF
13,TRBV30,few,.,TRBJ1-5,TGTGCCTGGAGTGTAGGCAGGGATCAGCCCCAGCATTTT,CAWSVGRDQPQHF
17,TRBV23-1,.,.,TRBJ2-7,TGCGCCAGCAGTCTTTATAGAGACCAGAGGTGCGCCTACGAGCAGTACTTC,CASSLYRDQRCAYEQYF
14,TRBV30,once,.,TRBJ2-5,TGTGCCTGGAGTGTACTTCCGGGTGGAGAGACCCAGTACTTC,CAWSVLPGGETQYF
15,TRBV7-2,.,.,TRBJ2-5,TGTGCCAGCAGCCATGTGGTAGGGGGAGAAGAGACCCAGTACTTC,CASSHVVGGEETQYF
15,TRBV11-1,.,TRBD2,TRBJ2-1,TGTGCCAGCAGCTTAGTAGCGGGGGCCTACAATGAGCAGTTCTTC,CASSLVAGAYNEQFF
12,TRBV7-2,once,.,TRBJ2-3,TGTGCCAGCAGTTCCTACCCCGATACGCAGTATTTT,CASSSYPDTQYF
11,TRBV18,once,.,TRBJ1-2,TGTGCCAGCTCCAAACAGGATGGCTACACCTTC,CASSKQDGYTF
15,TRBV7-2,.,TRBD1,TRBJ1-1,TGTGCCAGCAGCTATTCGACAGGGTTGGACACTGAAGCTTTCTTT,CASSYSTGLDTEAFF
18,TRBV4-2,.,TRBD2,TRBJ2-1,TGTGCCAGCAGCCCCTGGGTAGCGGGGGGGCCCGGGGATAATGAGCAGTTCTTC,CASSPWVAGGPGDNEQFF
17,TRBV19,few,TRBD1,TRBJ2-2,TGTGCCAGTAGTATAGGTCGACAGGGAAAAAACACCGGGGAGCTGTTTTTT,CASSIGRQGKNTGELFF
14,TRBV5-6,.,TRBD1,TRBJ1-2,TGTGCCAGCAGCTTTGGACAGGGTTACTATGGCTACACCTTC,CASSFGQGYYGYTF
15,TRBV6-1,.,.,TRBJ1-5,TGTGCCAGCAGTGGGAGGGGGGGCCGTGGTCAGCCCCAGCATTTT,CASSGRGGRGQPQHF
17,TRBV27,.,TRBD2,TRBJ2-1,TGTGCCAGCACCCGACAACCCGGGACTAGCGTCTACAATGAGCAGTTCTTC,CASTRQPGTSVYNEQFF
15,TRBV6-6,.,.,TRBJ2-1,TGTGCCAGCAGTTACCTTTTTCCCGAAGCCAATGAGCAGTTCTTC,CASSYLFPEANEQFF
16,TRBV5-4,.,.,TRBJ1-2,TGTGCCAGCAGCTCTTTATTATATGGGGGGAGACCCGGCTACACCTTC,CASSSLLYGGRPGYTF
14,TRBV5-1,.,TRBD1,TRBJ1-1,TGCGCCAGCAGCTTGGGCAGGGGGAACCCTGAAGCTTTCTTT,CASSLGRGNPEAFF
12,TRBV11-3,.,.,TRBJ2-2,TGTGCCAGCAGCTCTGACACCGGGGAGCTGTTTTTT,CASSSDTGELFF
16,TRBV4-3,few,TRBD1,TRBJ2-7,TGCGCCAGCAGCCAAGATTTGGGACAGGGATCTCTCGAGCAGTACTTC,CASSQDLGQGSLEQYF
15,TRBV19,.,.,TRBJ2-1,TGTGCCAGTAGTAAGTTTCTCAGCTCCTACAATGAGCAGTTCTTC,CASSKFLSSYNEQFF
13,TRBV28,.,.,TRBJ1-2,TGTGCCAGCAGTCTGACAGGAAACTATGGCTACACCTTC,CASSLTGNYGYTF
16,TRBV4-3,.,.,TRBJ2-3,TGCGCCAGCAGCCAAGACCAAGGGACTAGCACAGATACGCAGTATTTT,CASSQDQGTSTDTQYF
14,TRBV6-1,few,.,TRBJ2-5,TGTGCCAGCAGTGAATATGGTACAACGGAGACCCAGTACTTC,CASSEYGTTETQYF
15,TRBV27,.,.,TRBJ2-5,TGTGCCAGCTCCACAGGAGGGGCGCACCCAGAGACCCAGTACTTC,CASSTGGAHPETQYF
14,TRBV5-4,.,.,TRBJ2-7,TGTGCCAGCAGCTTGCGGCAGGCATCCTACGAGCAGTACTTC,CASSLRQASYEQYF
15,TRBV28,.,TRBD1,TRBJ1-2,TGTGCCAGCCAACCCGCGACAGGGAACCTTTATGGCTACACCTTC,CASQPATGNLYGYTF
13,TRBV27,once,.,TRBJ1-5,TGTGCCAGCAGTTTTGGGCTGGGTCAGCCCCAGCATTTT,CASSFGLGQPQHF
14,TRBV28,.,.,TRBJ1-2,TGTGCCAGCGTTCCCCCGGGTGGTAGCTATGGCTACACCTTC,CASVPPGGSYGYTF
15,TRBV6-5,.,.,TRBJ1-4,TGTGCCAGCAGTTACTCGGGGCCTCTGGTTGAAAAACTGTTTTTT,CASSYSGPLVEKLFF
14,TRBV11-2,.,TRBD2,TRBJ2-7,TGTGCCAGCAATCCTAGCGGGAGCTCCTACGAGCAGTACTTC,CASNPSGSSYEQYF
12,TRBV6-5,.,.,TRBJ2-1,TGTGCCAGCAGTTATAGAGGCAATGAGCAGTTCTTC,CASSYRGNEQFF
14,TRBV7-9,few,.,TRBJ1-1,TGTGCCAGCAGCTTAGGGCCTGAAGTGGCTGAAGCTTTCTTT,CASSLGPEVAEAFF
13,TRBV6-1,.,.,TRBJ2-7,TGTGCCAGCAGTCCTCCAGGGTCCTACGAGCAGTACTTC,CASSPPGSYEQYF
14,TRBV21-1,.,.,TRBJ1-5,TGTGCCAGCAGCAGGGGACAGCCCAATCAGCCCCAGCATTTT,CASSRGQPNQPQHF
16,TRBV11-1,.,TRBD2,TRBJ2-3,TGTGCCAGCAGCTTCCCTGTTAGCGGGGGGCACGGTACGCAGTATTTT,CASSFPVSGGHGTQYF
14,TRBV28,.,.,TRBJ1-2,TGTGCCAGCAGAAAAGAGGGAGTTAGGGATGGCTACACCTTC,CASRKEGVRDGYTF
18,TRBV4-3,few,.,TRBJ1-2,TGCGCCAGCAGCCAAGATCGCTCTTGGGACACAGCTAACTATGGCTACACCTTC,CASSQDRSWDTANYGYTF
16,TRBV4-3,.,TRBD1,TRBJ1-2,TGCGCCAGCAGCCAAGATTGGGGACAGGATCGCTATGGCTACACCTTC,CASSQDWGQDRYGYTF
16,TRBV14,.,TRBD1,TRBJ1-2,TGTGCCAGCAGCCAAGCATACCGGGACAGAAACTATGGCTACACCTTC,CASSQAYRDRNYGYTF
14,TRBV28,.,.,TRBJ1-3,TGTGCCAGCAGTGGAGGGGAGGCTGGAAACACCATATATTTT,CASSGGEAGNTIYF
11,TRBV5-4,once,.,TRBJ2-7,TGTGCCAGCAGCGACATGAAGGAGCAGTACTTC,CASSDMKEQYF
14,TRBV29-1,.,.,TRBJ1-1,TGCAGCGTTTTGAGGTCCCCGGGTAACACTGAAGCTTTCTTT,CSVLRSPGNTEAFF
14,TRBV19,.,TRBD1,TRBJ1-1,TGTGCCAGTAGTAAGGGGACAGCGAACACTGAAGCTTTCTTT,CASSKGTANTEAFF
14,TRBV6-5,.,TRBD1,TRBJ1-1,TGTGCCAGCAGTCGAGGACAGGAGCACACTGAAGCTTTCTTT,CASSRGQEHTEAFF
14,TRBV6-1,.,.,TRBJ2-7,TGTGCCAGCGGAACTCCCAAAGGGGCCTACGAGCAGTACTTC,CASGTPKGAYEQYF